The clone carrying this T cell receptor (beta chain) occurred a few times. Germline-derived CDR1 and CDR2 are DFQATT and SNEGSKA (reference sequence). The CDR3 contains 14 residues. V lost 0 bases to trimming and J lost 2 bases, with 5 bases between them. TCRdb fed the RT-PCR reads into MiXCR, producing one record per CDR3 protein. The sample holds 610,000 or so distinct CDR3 sequences; less than 15% are singletons and the top ten take around 10%. The data belong to a study of response to subunit inactivated influenza vaccine. The V and J genes are TRBV20-1 and TRBJ2-6; D not certain. The clonotype originates from a man aged 45-65 years who received an inactivated influenza vaccine. Specimen: PBMCs from blood, collected less than 13 days after vaccination. CDR3 DNA: TGCAGTGCTAGAGAAAGGACTGGGGCCAACGTCCTGACTTTC. Protein product: CSARERTGANVLTF.